This TCR beta chain was observed in a study of T cell changes during pregnancy in multiple sclerosis. V was trimmed by 7 bases and J by 8 bases, leaving 14 bases between them. Germline V CDR1 and CDR2: MDHEN, SYDVKM. CDR3 size: 13 residues. The repertoire was sequenced with immunoSEQ multiplex PCR; TCRdb's copy has only in-frame clones and lacks some. The data contain around 71,000 clones, around 94% of them singletons. This sequence originates from a female donor with multiple sclerosis, enrolled in a pregnancy study. This material consisted of peripheral blood, taken in the third trimester of pregnancy. The chain joins TRBV28 to TRBJ1-4; D is undetermined. CDR3 DNA sequence: TGTGCCAGCACGGGGAGTGAGAGGGAAAAACTGTTTTTT. Translation gives CASTGSEREKLFF.